The rows below give T cell receptor beta chains drawn from one sample of a study of Ad26.COV2.S vaccination and SARS-CoV-2 variants. Only in-frame clones appear in the TCRdb table, and some are missing; sequencing was by immunoSEQ multiplex PCR. The data contain around 320,000 clones, 86% of them singletons. Source: peripheral blood, taken in a trial of Ad26.COV2.S vaccine versus placebo. The receptors originated from a person aged 18-60 years who received the Ad26.COV2.S COVID-19 vaccine or a placebo. CDR3s leave out the opening cysteine and the closing phenylalanine or tryptophan. Expanded clones are given a class, and other clones once, few, many or no size at all.

J	size	V	CDR3
TRBJ1-4	.	TRBV7-2	ASSFLQGAGEKLF
TRBJ1-1	.	TRBV5-1	ASTQRGRGNTEAF
TRBJ1-6	.	TRBV4-1	ASSQDNRQGANSPLH
TRBJ1-2	.	TRBV29-1	SGYTGANYGYT
TRBJ2-3	.	TRBV4-1	ASSQGGKQGRADTQY
TRBJ2-3	once	TRBV2	ASTRTGAGTDTQY
TRBJ2-7	few	TRBV2	ASRWTESSYEQY
TRBJ2-1	few	TRBV7-9	ASSFNGAGYNEQF
TRBJ1-2	.	TRBV5-1	ASSLDTGQPGGYT
TRBJ1-2	.	TRBV6-5	ASSYSLVEDGYT
TRBJ2-2	few	TRBV7-2	ASSLAVTGVVGELF
TRBJ1-6	few	TRBV4-1	ASSHPDRNNSPLH
TRBJ1-1	once	TRBV9	ASSVRTGNTEAF
TRBJ1-1	.	TRBV15	ATSRDQVGGEAF
TRBJ2-1	.	TRBV10-3	AISENPTGFSYNEQF
TRBJ2-6	.	TRBV30	AGSGPRSGANVLT
TRBJ1-5	once	TRBV6-5	ASSTGQGRNQPQH
TRBJ1-2	.	TRBV27	ASSLSPSFTGEGYT
TRBJ1-6	.	TRBV18	ASSPGTGGASMSPLH
TRBJ1-1	.	TRBV18	ASSPVGPNTEAF
TRBJ2-7	.	TRBV3-1/TRBV3-2	ASSQERSRFSYEQY
TRBJ2-2	few	TRBV6-1	ASSEGVPTGELF
TRBJ2-1	.	TRBV18	ASSPSGQFAGGSYNEQF
TRBJ2-2	.	TRBV15	ATSRDKGRNTGELF
TRBJ1-2	.	TRBV2	ASSGTGGSYGYT
TRBJ2-7	.	TRBV4-1	ASSQGRLWGGEQY